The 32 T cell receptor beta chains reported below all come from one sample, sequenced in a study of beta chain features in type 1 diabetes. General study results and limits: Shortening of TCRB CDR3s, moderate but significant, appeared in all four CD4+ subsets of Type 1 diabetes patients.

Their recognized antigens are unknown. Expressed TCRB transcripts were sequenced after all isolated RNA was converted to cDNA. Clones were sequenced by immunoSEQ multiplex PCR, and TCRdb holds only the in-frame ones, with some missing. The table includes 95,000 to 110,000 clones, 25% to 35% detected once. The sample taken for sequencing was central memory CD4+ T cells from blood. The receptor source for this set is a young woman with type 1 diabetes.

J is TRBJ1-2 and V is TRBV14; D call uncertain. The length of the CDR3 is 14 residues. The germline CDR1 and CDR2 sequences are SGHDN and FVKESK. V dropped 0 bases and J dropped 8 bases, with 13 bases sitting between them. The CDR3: CASSQDGSGSGYTF. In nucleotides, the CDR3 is TGTGCCAGCAGCCAAGATGGGTCGGGGTCCGGCTACACCTTC.

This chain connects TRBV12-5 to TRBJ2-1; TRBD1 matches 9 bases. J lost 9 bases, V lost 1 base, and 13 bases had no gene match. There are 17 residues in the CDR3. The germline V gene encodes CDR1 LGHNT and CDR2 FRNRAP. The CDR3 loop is CASGLALGTGTLGEQFF. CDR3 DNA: TGTGCTAGTGGTTTGGCACTCGGGACAGGGACTCTTGGTGAGCAGTTCTTC.

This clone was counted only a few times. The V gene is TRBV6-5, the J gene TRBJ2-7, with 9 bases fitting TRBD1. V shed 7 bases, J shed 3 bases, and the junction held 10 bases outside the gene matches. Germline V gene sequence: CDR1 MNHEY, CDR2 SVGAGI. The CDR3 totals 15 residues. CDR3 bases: TGTGCCAGCACCCGGAACGACAGGGGGGGCTACGAGCAGTACTTC. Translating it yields CASTRNDRGGYEQYF.

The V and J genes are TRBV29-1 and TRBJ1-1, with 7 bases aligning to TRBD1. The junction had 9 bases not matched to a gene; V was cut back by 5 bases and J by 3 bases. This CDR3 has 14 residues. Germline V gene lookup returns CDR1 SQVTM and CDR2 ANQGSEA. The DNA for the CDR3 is TGCAGCGTTTCTACCGGGACAGTTTACACTGAAGCTTTCTTT. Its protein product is CSVSTGTVYTEAFF.

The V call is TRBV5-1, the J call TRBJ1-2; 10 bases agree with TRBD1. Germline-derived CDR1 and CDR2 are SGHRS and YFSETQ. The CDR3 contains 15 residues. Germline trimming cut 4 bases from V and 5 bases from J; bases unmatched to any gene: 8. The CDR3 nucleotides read TGCGCCAGCAGCACGGCGACAGGGGGCCAATATGGCTACACCTTC. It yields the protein CASSTATGGQYGYTF.

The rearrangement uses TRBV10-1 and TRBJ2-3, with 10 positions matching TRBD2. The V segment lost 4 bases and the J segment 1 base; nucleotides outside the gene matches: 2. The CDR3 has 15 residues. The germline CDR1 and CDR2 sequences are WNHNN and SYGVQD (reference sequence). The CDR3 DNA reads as TGCGCCAGCAGTGGTGGGACTAGCGGCACAGATACGCAGTATTTT. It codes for CASSGGTSGTDTQYF.

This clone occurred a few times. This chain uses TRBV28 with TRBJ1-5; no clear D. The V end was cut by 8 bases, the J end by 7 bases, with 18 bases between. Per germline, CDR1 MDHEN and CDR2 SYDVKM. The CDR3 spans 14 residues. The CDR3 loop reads CASLHGMRSQPQHF. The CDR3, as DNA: TGTGCCAGCCTCCACGGTATGAGGAGCCAGCCCCAGCATTTT.

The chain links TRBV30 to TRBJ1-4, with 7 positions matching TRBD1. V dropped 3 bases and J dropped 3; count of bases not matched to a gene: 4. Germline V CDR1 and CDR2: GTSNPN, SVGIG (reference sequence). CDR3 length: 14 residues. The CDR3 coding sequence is TGTGCCTGGAGCTCCGGGACAGCTAATGAAAAACTGTTTTTT. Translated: CAWSSGTANEKLFF. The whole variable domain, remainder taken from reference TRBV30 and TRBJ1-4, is SQTIHQWPATLVQPVGSPLSLECTVEGTSNPNLYWYRQAAGRGLQLLFYSVGIGQISSEVPQNLSASRPQDRQFILSSKKLLLSDSGFYLCAWSSGTANEKLFFGSGTQLSVL.

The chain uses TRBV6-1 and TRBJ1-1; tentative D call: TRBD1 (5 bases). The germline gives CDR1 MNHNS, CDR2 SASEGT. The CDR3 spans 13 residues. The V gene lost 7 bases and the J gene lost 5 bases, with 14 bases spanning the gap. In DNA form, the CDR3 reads TGTGCCAGCAACCAGGGTTCTTGGACTGAAGCTTTCTTT. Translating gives CASNQGSWTEAFF.

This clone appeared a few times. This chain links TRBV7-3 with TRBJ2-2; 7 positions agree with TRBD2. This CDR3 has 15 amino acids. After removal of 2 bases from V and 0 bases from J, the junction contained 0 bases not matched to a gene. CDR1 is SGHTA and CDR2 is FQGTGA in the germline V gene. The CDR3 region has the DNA TGTGCCAGCAGCTTAGCGGGAGCGAACACCGGGGAGCTGTTTTTT. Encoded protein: CASSLAGANTGELFF.

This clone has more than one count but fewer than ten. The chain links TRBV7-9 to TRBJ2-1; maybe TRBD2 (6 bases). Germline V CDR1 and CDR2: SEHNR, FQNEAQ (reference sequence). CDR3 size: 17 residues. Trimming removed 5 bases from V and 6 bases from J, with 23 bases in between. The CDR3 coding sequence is TGTGCCAGCAGCCAGATAGGGGCGGCGGGATCGGGCAATGAGCAGTTCTTC. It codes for CASSQIGAAGSGNEQFF.

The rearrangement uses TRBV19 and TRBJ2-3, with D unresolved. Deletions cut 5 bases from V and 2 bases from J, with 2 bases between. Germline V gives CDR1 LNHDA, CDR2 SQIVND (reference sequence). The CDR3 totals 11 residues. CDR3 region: CASSHTDTQYF. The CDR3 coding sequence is TGTGCCAGTAGTCACACAGATACGCAGTATTTT. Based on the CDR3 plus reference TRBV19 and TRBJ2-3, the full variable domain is DGGITQSPKYLFRKEGQNVTLSCEQNLNHDAMYWYRQDPGQGLRLIYYSQIVNDFQKGDIAEGYSVSREKKESFPLTVTSAQKNPTAFYLCASSHTDTQYFGPGTRLTVL.

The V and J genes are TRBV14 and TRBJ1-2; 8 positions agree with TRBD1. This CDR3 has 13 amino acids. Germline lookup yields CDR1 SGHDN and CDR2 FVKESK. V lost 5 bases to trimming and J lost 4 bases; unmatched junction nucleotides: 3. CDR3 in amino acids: CASSDRGSYGYTF. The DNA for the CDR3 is TGTGCCAGCAGCGACAGGGGCAGCTATGGCTACACCTTC. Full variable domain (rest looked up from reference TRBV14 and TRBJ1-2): EAGVTQFPSHSVIEKGQTVTLRCDPISGHDNLYWYRRVMGKEIKFLLHFVKESKQDESGMPNNRFLAERTGGTYSTLKVQPAELEDSGVYFCASSDRGSYGYTFGSGTRLTVV.

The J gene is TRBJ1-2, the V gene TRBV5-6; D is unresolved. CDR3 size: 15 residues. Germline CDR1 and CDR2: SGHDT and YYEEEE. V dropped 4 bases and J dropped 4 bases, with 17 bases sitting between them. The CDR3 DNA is TGTGCCAGCAGCCCTAGACTCCGACGGATCTATGGCTACACCTTC. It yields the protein CASSPRLRRIYGYTF.

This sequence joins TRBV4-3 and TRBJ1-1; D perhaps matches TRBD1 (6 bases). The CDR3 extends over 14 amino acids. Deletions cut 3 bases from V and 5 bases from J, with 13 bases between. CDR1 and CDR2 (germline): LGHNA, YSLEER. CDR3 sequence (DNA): TGCGCCAGCAGCCATGAATCGACAGGAACTGAAGCTTTCTTT. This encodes CASSHESTGTEAFF.

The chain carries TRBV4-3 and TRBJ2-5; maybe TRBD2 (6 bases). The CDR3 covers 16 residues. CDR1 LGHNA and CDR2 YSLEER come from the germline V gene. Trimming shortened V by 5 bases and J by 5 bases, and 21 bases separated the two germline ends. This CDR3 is CASSVRGTDEEETQYF. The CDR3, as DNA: TGCGCCAGCAGCGTTCGGGGGACGGATGAAGAGGAGACCCAGTACTTC.

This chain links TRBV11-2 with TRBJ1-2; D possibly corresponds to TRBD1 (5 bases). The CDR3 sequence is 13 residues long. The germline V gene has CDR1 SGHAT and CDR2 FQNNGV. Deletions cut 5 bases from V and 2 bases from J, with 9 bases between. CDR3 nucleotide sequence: TGTGCCAGCAGCCAGACAGCGAACTATGGCTACACCTTC. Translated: CASSQTANYGYTF.

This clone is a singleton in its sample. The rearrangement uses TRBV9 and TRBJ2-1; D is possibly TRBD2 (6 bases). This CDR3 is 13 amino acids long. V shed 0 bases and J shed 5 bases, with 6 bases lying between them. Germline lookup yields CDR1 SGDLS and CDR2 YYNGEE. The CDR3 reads CASSVGLDNEQFF. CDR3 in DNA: TGTGCCAGCAGCGTAGGACTAGACAATGAGCAGTTCTTC.

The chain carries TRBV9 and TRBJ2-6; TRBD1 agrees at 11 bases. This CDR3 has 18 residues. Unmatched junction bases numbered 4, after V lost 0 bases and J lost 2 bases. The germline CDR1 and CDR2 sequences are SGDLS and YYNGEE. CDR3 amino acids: CASSVAGGQGAGANVLTF. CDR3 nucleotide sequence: TGTGCCAGCAGCGTAGCAGGGGGACAGGGGGCTGGGGCCAACGTCCTGACTTTC.

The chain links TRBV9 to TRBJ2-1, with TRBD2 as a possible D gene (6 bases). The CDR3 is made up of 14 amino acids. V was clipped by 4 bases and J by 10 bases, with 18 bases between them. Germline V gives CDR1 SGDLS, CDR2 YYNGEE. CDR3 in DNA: TGTGCCAGCAGCCCACTCGTGGTTAGCGGCGAGCAGTTCTTC. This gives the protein CASSPLVVSGEQFF.

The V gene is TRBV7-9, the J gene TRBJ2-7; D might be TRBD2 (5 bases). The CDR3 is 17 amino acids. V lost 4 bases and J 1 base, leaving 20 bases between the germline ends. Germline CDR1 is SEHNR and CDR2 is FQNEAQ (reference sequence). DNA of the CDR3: TGTGCCAGCAGCTACTGGACGGGATCTTTTACTTCCTACGAGCAGTACGTC. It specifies CASSYWTGSFTSYEQYV.

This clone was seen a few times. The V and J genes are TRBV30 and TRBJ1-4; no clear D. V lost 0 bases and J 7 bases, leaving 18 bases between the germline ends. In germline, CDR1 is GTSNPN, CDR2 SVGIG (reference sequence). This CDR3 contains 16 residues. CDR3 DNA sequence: TGTGCCTGGAGTGTAAGCCGGTCACCTCTGATTGAAAAACTGTTTTTT. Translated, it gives CAWSVSRSPLIEKLFF. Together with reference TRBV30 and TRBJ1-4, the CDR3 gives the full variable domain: SQTIHQWPATLVQPVGSPLSLECTVEGTSNPNLYWYRQAAGRGLQLLFYSVGIGQISSEVPQNLSASRPQDRQFILSSKKLLLSDSGFYLCAWSVSRSPLIEKLFFGSGTQLSVL.

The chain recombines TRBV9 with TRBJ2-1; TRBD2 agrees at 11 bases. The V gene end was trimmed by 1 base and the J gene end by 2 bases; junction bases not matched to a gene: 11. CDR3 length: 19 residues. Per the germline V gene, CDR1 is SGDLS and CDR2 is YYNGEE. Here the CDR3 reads CASSVLAGGFGGPYNEQFF. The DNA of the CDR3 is TGTGCCAGCAGCGTACTAGCGGGAGGTTTTGGTGGCCCCTACAATGAGCAGTTCTTC.

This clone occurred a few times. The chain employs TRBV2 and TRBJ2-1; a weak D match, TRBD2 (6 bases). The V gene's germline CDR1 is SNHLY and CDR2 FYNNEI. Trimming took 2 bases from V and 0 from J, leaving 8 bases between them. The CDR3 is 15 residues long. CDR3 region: CASSERESSYNEQFF. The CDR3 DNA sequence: TGTGCCAGCAGTGAACGGGAGAGCTCCTACAATGAGCAGTTCTTC. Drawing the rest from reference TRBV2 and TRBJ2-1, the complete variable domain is EPEVTQTPSHQVTQMGQEVILRCVPISNHLYFYWYRQILGQKVEFLVSFYNNEISEKSEIFDDQFSVERPDGSNFTLKIRSTKLEDSAMYFCASSERESSYNEQFFGPGTRLTVL.

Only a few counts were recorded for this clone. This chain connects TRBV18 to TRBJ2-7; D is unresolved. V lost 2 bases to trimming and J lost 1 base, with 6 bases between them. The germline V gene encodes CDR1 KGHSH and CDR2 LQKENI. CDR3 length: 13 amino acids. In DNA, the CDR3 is TGTGCCAGCTCACCAGGGCCATCCTACGAGCAGTACGTC. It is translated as CASSPGPSYEQYV.

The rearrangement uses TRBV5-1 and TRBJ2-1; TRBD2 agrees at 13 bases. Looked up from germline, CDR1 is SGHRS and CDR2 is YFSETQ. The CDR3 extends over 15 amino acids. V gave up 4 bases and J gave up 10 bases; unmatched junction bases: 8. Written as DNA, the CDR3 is TGCGCCAGCAGCCCACTAGCGGGAGGGGGAGGGGAGCAGTTCTTC. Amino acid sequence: CASSPLAGGGGEQFF.

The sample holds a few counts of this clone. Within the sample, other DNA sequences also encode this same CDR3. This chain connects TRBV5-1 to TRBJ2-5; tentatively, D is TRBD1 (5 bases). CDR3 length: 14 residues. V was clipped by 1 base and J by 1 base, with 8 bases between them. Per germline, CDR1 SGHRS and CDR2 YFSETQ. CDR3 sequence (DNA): TGCGCCAGCAGCTTGAGGGGCAGCCAAGAGACCCAGTACTTC. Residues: CASSLRGSQETQYF.

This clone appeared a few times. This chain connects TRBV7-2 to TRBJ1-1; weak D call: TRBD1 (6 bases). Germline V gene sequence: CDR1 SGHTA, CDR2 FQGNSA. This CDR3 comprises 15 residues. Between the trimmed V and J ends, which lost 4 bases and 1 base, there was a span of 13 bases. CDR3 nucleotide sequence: TGTGCCAGCAGCTCCACGACAGGAGCGAACACTGAAGCTTTCTTT. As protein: CASSSTTGANTEAFF. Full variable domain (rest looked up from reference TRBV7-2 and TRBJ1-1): GAGVSQSPSNKVTEKGKDVELRCDPISGHTALYWYRQSLGQGLEFLIYFQGNSAPDKSGLPSDRFSAERTGGSVSTLTIQRTQQEDSAVYLCASSSTTGANTEAFFGQGTRLTVV.

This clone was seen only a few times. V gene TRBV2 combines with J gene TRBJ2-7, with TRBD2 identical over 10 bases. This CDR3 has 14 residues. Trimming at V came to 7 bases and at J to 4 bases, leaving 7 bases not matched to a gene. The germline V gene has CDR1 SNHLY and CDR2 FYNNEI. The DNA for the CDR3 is TGTGCCAGCATAAGCGGGAGGGCTCCATACGAGCAGTACTTC. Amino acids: CASISGRAPYEQYF.

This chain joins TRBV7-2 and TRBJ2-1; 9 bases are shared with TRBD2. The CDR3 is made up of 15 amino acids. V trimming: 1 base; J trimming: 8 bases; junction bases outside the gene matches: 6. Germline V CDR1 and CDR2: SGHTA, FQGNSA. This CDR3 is CASSLVVVAGDEQFF. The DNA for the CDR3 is TGTGCCAGCAGCTTAGTGGTGGTAGCGGGAGATGAGCAGTTCTTC.

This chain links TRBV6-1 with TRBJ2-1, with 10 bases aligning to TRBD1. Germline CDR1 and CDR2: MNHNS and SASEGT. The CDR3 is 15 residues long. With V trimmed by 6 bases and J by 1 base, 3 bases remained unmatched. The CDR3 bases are TGTGCCAGCAGGCTGGGACAGGGGTCCTACAATGAGCAGTTCTTC. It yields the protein CASRLGQGSYNEQFF.

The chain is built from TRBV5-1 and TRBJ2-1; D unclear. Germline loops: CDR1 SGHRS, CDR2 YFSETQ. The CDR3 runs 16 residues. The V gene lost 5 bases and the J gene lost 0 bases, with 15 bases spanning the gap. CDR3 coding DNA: TGCGCCAGCAGTACCGCCACGGGTCGCTCCTACAATGAGCAGTTCTTC. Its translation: CASSTATGRSYNEQFF.